The next 32 T cell receptor beta chains were all read from a single sample in a study of OX40 agonist ivuxolimab in advanced cancers. Sequencing used immunoSEQ multiplex PCR; TCRdb keeps in-frame clones, though not all of them. Of about 18,000 clones in the sample, about 80% are singletons; the top ten hold roughly 44%. The source was CD4+ or CD8+ T cells sorted from blood, collected in a trial of the OX40 agonist ivuxolimab. The receptors were sampled from an adult with an advanced solid tumor such as melanoma, head and neck, liver or kidney cancer.

The chain employs TRBV7-8 and TRBJ1-6; TRBD1 might be the D (5 bases). V was trimmed by 1 base and J by 8 bases, leaving 6 bases between them. The CDR3 loop spans 13 amino acids. Germline CDR1 is SGHVS and CDR2 is FQNEAQ. The CDR3 loop reads CASSLGGHSPLHF. The CDR3 region has the DNA TGTGCCAGCAGCTTAGGGGGACATTCACCCCTCCACTTT.

The CDR3 coding sequence is TGTGCCAGCAGCGGGCGCGACACCTCCTACGAGCAGTACTTC. Its protein product is CASSGRDTSYEQYF. The V gene is TRBV28, the J gene TRBJ2-7; D remains ambiguous. This CDR3 contains 14 residues. The V end lost 6 bases, the J end lost 0 bases, and 12 bases lay between the germline ends. Germline-derived CDR1 and CDR2 are MDHEN and SYDVKM. Based on the CDR3 plus reference TRBV28 and TRBJ2-7, the full variable domain is DVKVTQSSRYLVKRTGEKVFLECVQDMDHENMFWYRQDPGLGLRLIYFSYDVKMKEKGDIPEGYSVSREKKERFSLILESASTNQTSMYLCASSGRDTSYEQYFGPGTRLTVT.

This clone has a single count. The gene calls are TRBV10-2 and TRBJ2-5; possible D gene TRBD2, 6 bases. The CDR3 runs to 14 residues. V dropped 8 bases and J dropped 3 bases, with 16 bases sitting between them. Looked up from germline, CDR1 is WSHSY and CDR2 is SAAADI. The CDR3, as DNA: TGCGCCAGCCAAGTCGGGGGAGACAAAGAGACCCAGTACTTC. Translating it yields CASQVGGDKETQYF.

This clone is a singleton in its sample. The chain carries TRBV18 and TRBJ2-3; perhaps TRBD2 as D (6 bases). Trimming removed 3 bases from V and 2 bases from J, with 12 bases in between. CDR1 and CDR2 (germline): KGHSH, LQKENI. The CDR3 is 15 residues long. The CDR3: CASSPGRGLTDTQYF. CDR3 sequence (DNA): TGTGCCAGCTCACCGGGGCGGGGACTCACAGATACGCAGTATTTT.

V is TRBV13 and J is TRBJ2-5, with 14 bases identical to TRBD2. The CDR3 is 17 residues long. Germline V CDR1 and CDR2: PRHDT, FYEKMQ (reference sequence). J lost 5 bases, V lost 5 bases, and 10 bases had no gene match. The CDR3: CASSPETSGGAAETQYF. The CDR3 bases are TGTGCCAGCAGCCCAGAGACTAGCGGGGGGGCCGCCGAGACCCAGTACTTC.

The chain carries TRBV6-5 and TRBJ1-4; TRBD1 is a possible D gene (5 bases). This CDR3 region has 13 residues. The V end lost 1 base, the J end lost 7 bases, and 7 bases lay between the germline ends. Germline V gives CDR1 MNHEY, CDR2 SVGAGI. The CDR3 bases are TGTGCCAGCAGTTACTTGGGGGGTGAAAAACTGTTTTTT. As protein: CASSYLGGEKLFF.

The chain recombines TRBV7-3 with TRBJ2-3, with D perhaps assigned TRBD1 or TRBD2 (5 bases each). Looked up from germline, CDR1 is SGHTA and CDR2 is FQGTGA. The V end was cut by 1 base, the J end by 3 bases, with 23 bases between. There are 19 residues in the CDR3. The DNA for the CDR3 is TGTGCCAGCAGCTTAAATCCCCGGCAGGGAGCGTCTGTAACAGATACGCAGTATTTT. It specifies CASSLNPRQGASVTDTQYF.

The chain carries TRBV7-9 and TRBJ2-1; D is ambiguous. V was cut by 5 bases and J by 7 bases, with 18 bases left in between. Germline V gives CDR1 SEHNR, CDR2 FQNEAQ (reference sequence). The CDR3 covers 15 residues. Written as DNA, the CDR3 is TGTGCCAGCAGCCGTGGGCCGGCGTCGGTGAATGAGCAGTTCTTC. Its translation: CASSRGPASVNEQFF.

The CDR3 coding sequence is TGCGCCAGCAGCCAAGACCCAGGCAACTCTGGAAACACCATATATTTT. This translates into CASSQDPGNSGNTIYF. The V call is TRBV4-1, the J call TRBJ1-3; the D is unclear. CDR1 and CDR2 (germline): MGHRA, YSYEKL. The CDR3 extends over 16 amino acids. The V gene lost 0 bases and the J gene lost 0 bases, with 9 bases spanning the gap.

The chain joins TRBV2 to TRBJ2-7, with D unclear. The germline gives CDR1 SNHLY, CDR2 FYNNEI. There are 15 residues in the CDR3. V lost 3 bases and J 4 bases, leaving 16 bases between the germline ends. The DNA of the CDR3 is TGTGCCAGCAGTGATCAGGTGAAGGGATTATACGAGCAGTACTTC. As protein: CASSDQVKGLYEQYF. Filled out from reference TRBV2 and TRBJ2-7, the complete variable domain reads EPEVTQTPSHQVTQMGQEVILRCVPISNHLYFYWYRQILGQKVEFLVSFYNNEISEKSEIFDDQFSVERPDGSNFTLKIRSTKLEDSAMYFCASSDQVKGLYEQYFGPGTRLTVT.

The sample holds many counts of this clone. The gene calls are TRBV2 and TRBJ2-7, with 8 bases identical to TRBD1. Losses at the gene ends were 6 bases for V and 3 bases for J; bases not matched to a gene: 4. This CDR3 has 13 amino acids. Germline CDR1 and CDR2: SNHLY and FYNNEI. The CDR3 nucleotides are TGTGCCAGCAGACCGGGACAGGACTACGAGCAGTACTTC. The encoded protein is CASRPGQDYEQYF.

The rearrangement uses TRBV6-1 and TRBJ2-5; TRBD1 agrees at 8 bases. The germline CDR1 and CDR2 sequences are MNHNS and SASEGT. This CDR3 spans 16 amino acids. The J segment lost 2 bases and the V segment lost 1 base, leaving 6 bases of the junction unmatched. In DNA form, the CDR3 reads TGTGCCAGCAGTGAAGGAACGGACAGGGTTCAAGAGACCCAGTACTTC. This sequence encodes CASSEGTDRVQETQYF.

This sequence joins TRBV6-6 and TRBJ2-3; tentative D call: TRBD2 (7 bases). Trimming pared 6 bases from V and 3 bases from J, leaving 13 bases between. This CDR3 has 14 amino acids. The V gene's germline CDR1 is MNHNY and CDR2 SVGAGI (reference sequence). For the CDR3, the DNA is TGTGCCAGCAGCCTAGGGGGGGAGACAGATACGCAGTATTTT. Its protein is CASSLGGETDTQYF.

This rearrangement joins TRBV28 to TRBJ2-5, with D tentatively TRBD1 or TRBD2 (5 bases each). The CDR3 totals 14 residues. Trimming removed 5 bases from V and 0 bases from J, with 10 bases in between. Germline V gene lookup returns CDR1 MDHEN and CDR2 SYDVKM. The CDR3 is CASSPGLNQETQYF. CDR3 DNA sequence: TGTGCCAGCAGTCCGGGGCTTAACCAAGAGACCCAGTACTTC.

The chain links TRBV4-1 to TRBJ2-1, with TRBD2 identical over 11 bases. This CDR3 has 16 residues. The trim removed 3 bases at V and 6 bases at J, leaving 7 bases unmatched. Germline V lookup: CDR1 MGHRA, CDR2 YSYEKL. The CDR3 DNA follows: TGCGCCAGCAGCCACATCCTAGCGGGGGGATTCAATGAGCAGTTCTTC. Translated, it gives CASSHILAGGFNEQFF.

The rearrangement links TRBV6-5 to TRBJ2-1; 11 bases line up with TRBD2. V shed 6 bases and J 4 bases; nucleotides not matched to a gene: 5. The CDR3 runs to 15 residues. The germline gives CDR1 MNHEY, CDR2 SVGAGI. The CDR3 here is CASRSGTSGYNEQFF. CDR3 nucleotides: TGTGCCAGCAGAAGCGGGACTAGCGGATACAATGAGCAGTTCTTC.

The chain is built from TRBV14 and TRBJ2-7; D is ambiguous. The germline gives CDR1 SGHDN, CDR2 FVKESK. Trimming cost V 2 bases and J 3 bases, with 5 bases left between them. The CDR3 covers 12 residues. DNA for the CDR3: TGTGCCAGCAGCCAACTGAACTACGAGCAGTACTTC. Translated, it gives CASSQLNYEQYF. Full variable domain (remainder filled in from reference TRBV14 and TRBJ2-7): EAGVTQFPSHSVIEKGQTVTLRCDPISGHDNLYWYRRVMGKEIKFLLHFVKESKQDESGMPNNRFLAERTGGTYSTLKVQPAELEDSGVYFCASSQLNYEQYFGPGTRLTVT.

The V gene is TRBV5-5, the J gene TRBJ1-6, with TRBD1 as a possible D gene (5 bases). The CDR3 is made up of 15 amino acids. Per the germline V gene, CDR1 is SGHKS and CDR2 is YYEKEE (reference sequence). The V end lost 1 base, the J end lost 8 bases, and 13 bases lay between the germline ends. Written as DNA, the CDR3 is TGTGCCAGCAGCTTGTGGTGGGGAGGGGATTCACCCCTCCACTTT. It specifies CASSLWWGGDSPLHF.

The chain carries TRBV5-4 and TRBJ2-1; D uncertain. V was pared by 2 bases and J by 7 bases, with 4 bases between. Germline V lookup: CDR1 SGHNT, CDR2 YYREEE (reference sequence). The CDR3 contains 11 residues. The CDR3 DNA is TGTGCCAGCAGCTTTTTTAATGAGCAGTTCTTC. This codes for CASSFFNEQFF.

The chain is built from TRBV19 and TRBJ2-5; D uncertain. V dropped 2 bases and J dropped 5 bases, with 9 bases sitting between them. From germline, CDR1 is LNHDA and CDR2 SQIVND (reference sequence). The CDR3 sequence is 13 residues long. The CDR3 DNA is TGTGCCAGTAGTATACTTCTCCGGGAGACCCAGTACTTC. This gives the protein CASSILLRETQYF.

The CDR3 coding sequence is TGCAGCGTTGATGGGGCCACCGGGGAGCTGTTTTTT. Translating gives CSVDGATGELFF. The rearrangement links TRBV29-1 to TRBJ2-2; TRBD1 might be the D (5 bases). Germline V gives CDR1 SQVTM, CDR2 ANQGSEA. V was cut by 3 bases and J by 4 bases, with 6 bases left in between. There are 12 residues in the CDR3.

This chain connects TRBV7-3 to TRBJ2-1, with 14 bases aligning to TRBD2. Unmatched junction bases numbered 10, after V lost 5 bases and J lost 1 base. The CDR3 is made up of 19 amino acids. Germline V gives CDR1 SGHTA, CDR2 FQGTGA. Here the CDR3 reads CASSPEPGLAGVSYNEQFF. CDR3 DNA: TGTGCCAGCAGCCCGGAACCGGGACTAGCGGGGGTGTCCTACAATGAGCAGTTCTTC.

The chain uses TRBV4-1 and TRBJ1-2; TRBD1 is a possible D gene (5 bases). Trimming took 3 bases from V and 3 from J, leaving 14 bases between them. In germline, CDR1 is MGHRA, CDR2 YSYEKL. The CDR3 has 15 amino acids. In nucleotides, the CDR3 is TGCGCCAGCAGCCATGGGACGGTCAGGGACTATGGCTACACCTTC. Amino acids: CASSHGTVRDYGYTF.

V gene TRBV28 combines with J gene TRBJ2-7, with 10 bases matching TRBD2. Germline CDR1 and CDR2: MDHEN and SYDVKM. The CDR3 spans 14 residues. With 3 bases clipped from V and 7 bases from J, the junction kept 6 bases outside the gene matches. This CDR3 is CASSFVGLASEQYF. CDR3 coding DNA: TGTGCCAGCAGTTTCGTGGGACTAGCGTCGGAGCAGTACTTC.

The rearrangement joins TRBV6-1 to TRBJ1-4; D is possibly TRBD1 (6 bases). Trimming removed 7 bases from V and 4 bases from J, with 13 bases in between. Per the germline V gene, CDR1 is MNHNS and CDR2 is SASEGT. The CDR3 covers 14 residues. CDR3 region: CASTPDSFNEKLFF. In nucleotides, the CDR3 is TGTGCCAGCACGCCGGACAGTTTTAATGAAAAACTGTTTTTT.

The V gene is TRBV19, the J gene TRBJ1-2; D is perhaps TRBD1 (6 bases). The V and J ends lost 4 bases and 6 bases respectively, with 15 bases between them. This CDR3 region has 14 residues. CDR1 is LNHDA, CDR2 SQIVND, per germline (reference sequence). CDR3 DNA sequence: TGTGCCAGTAGTACCTACAGGGTAGTCCATGGCTACACCTTC. Its translation is CASSTYRVVHGYTF.

The chain has TRBV6-1 and TRBJ1-4, with D possibly matching TRBD1 (5 bases). Germline V gene data show CDR1 as MNHNS and CDR2 as SASEGT. CDR3 length equals 15 residues. V lost 1 base to trimming and J lost 10 bases, with 16 bases between them. The CDR3 spells CASSEGVRVGGKLFF. The CDR3 DNA is TGTGCCAGCAGTGAAGGTGTCAGGGTTGGCGGAAAACTGTTTTTT.

J is TRBJ2-5 and V is TRBV6-1, with D possibly matching TRBD2 (6 bases). CDR1 is MNHNS and CDR2 is SASEGT in the germline V gene. Deletions cut 6 bases from V and 0 bases from J, with 11 bases between. The CDR3 is 14 residues long. This CDR3 is CASSPSGDQETQYF. CDR3 nucleotide sequence: TGTGCCAGCAGCCCATCGGGGGACCAAGAGACCCAGTACTTC.

The chain is built from TRBV13 and TRBJ1-1; TRBD1 is a possible D gene (5 bases). The CDR3 consists of 15 residues. V lost 3 bases and J lost 6, with 17 bases in between. Germline V gene lookup returns CDR1 PRHDT and CDR2 FYEKMQ (reference sequence). The CDR3 here is CASSFEDNSMAEAFF. DNA for the CDR3: TGTGCCAGCAGCTTTGAGGACAACAGTATGGCTGAAGCTTTCTTT.

This chain joins TRBV28 and TRBJ1-1, with D hard to call. Germline CDR1 MDHEN, CDR2 SYDVKM. There are 14 residues in the CDR3. Trimming took 8 bases from V and 0 from J, leaving 13 bases between them. The CDR3 DNA reads as TGTGCCAGCCACCTCGGAGGGCTGAACACTGAAGCTTTCTTT. This gives the protein CASHLGGLNTEAFF.

The chain carries TRBV6-4 and TRBJ2-5; 7 bases agree with TRBD1. Germline CDR1 is MRHNA and CDR2 is SNTAGT. This CDR3 region has 14 residues. Unmatched junction bases numbered 6, after V lost 6 bases and J lost 2 bases. DNA for the CDR3: TGTGCCAGCAGACCCCGGGACAGTCAAGAGACCCAGTACTTC. Translated: CASRPRDSQETQYF.

The chain combines TRBV28 with TRBJ2-7; perhaps TRBD1 as D (5 bases). Trimming cost V 6 bases and J 0 bases, with 6 bases left between them. The germline V gene encodes CDR1 MDHEN and CDR2 SYDVKM. This CDR3 has 12 residues. The CDR3, as DNA: TGTGCCAGCAGCAGGGCCTCCTACGAGCAGTACTTC. Residues: CASSRASYEQYF.